This is a list of T cell receptor beta chains from one sample in a study of OX40 agonist ivuxolimab in advanced cancers. Some clones are missing from TCRdb's copy, which holds only in-frame ones; the method was immunoSEQ multiplex PCR. The table lists approximately 130,000 clones, about 92% of them singletons. Sequences were derived from CD4+ or CD8+ T cells sorted from blood, sampled in a trial of the OX40 agonist ivuxolimab. Receptor source: an adult with an advanced solid tumor such as melanoma, head and neck, liver or kidney cancer. The CDR3 runs from the conserved cysteine through the conserved F or W. A D gene is named only where the DNA matches it firmly. Not every row has a clone size; where given, it reads once, few, many or a size class.

TGTGCCAGCAGCTTTCGGTGGGGGAAGGGGAACACCATATATTTT	CASSFRWGKGNTIYF	NA	NA	TRBJ1-3	TRBV11-2
TGTGCCAGCAGCGGGCGACAGGGGGCGTCTGTTACTGAAGCTTTCTTT	CASSGRQGASVTEAFF	TRBD1	NA	TRBJ1-1	TRBV9
TGTGCCATCAGTGTCACAGATACGCAGTATTTT	CAISVTDTQYF	NA	NA	TRBJ2-3	TRBV10-3
TGTGCCAGCAGCTTAGACGGCGGATATGGCTACACCTTC	CASSLDGGYGYTF	NA	NA	TRBJ1-2	TRBV7-6
TGTGCCACCTACCCGGGTAACACCGGGGAGCTGTTTTTT	CATYPGNTGELFF	NA	NA	TRBJ2-2	TRBV6-1
TGTGCCAGCAGTTCCCAATGGGGGTGGGCAGCAACTAATGAAAAACTGTTTTTT	CASSSQWGWAATNEKLFF	NA	NA	TRBJ1-4	TRBV27
TGCGCCAGCAGCCGAGGGACTAGCGGGGAAGTTGCTGAGCAGTTCTTC	CASSRGTSGEVAEQFF	TRBD2	NA	TRBJ2-1	TRBV4-3
TGTGCCAGCAGCAAGGGACTAGCGGGACTTGGACCCCAGTACTTC	CASSKGLAGLGPQYF	TRBD2	once	TRBJ2-5	TRBV7-6
TGTGCCAGTAGTATAAGGGGGGACAGCGCGAACACCGGGGAGCTGTTTTTT	CASSIRGDSANTGELFF	NA	NA	TRBJ2-2	TRBV19
TGTGCCAGTAGTATCGACAGGGGATACGGTCAGCCCCAGCATTTT	CASSIDRGYGQPQHF	TRBD1	NA	TRBJ1-5	TRBV19
TGCGCCAGCAGCCAAGACTCGGACACGGACAGCTCCTACGAGCAGTACTTC	CASSQDSDTDSSYEQYF	NA	NA	TRBJ2-7	TRBV4-3
TGTGCCAGCGGGAACGGGGCTAGAGATACGCAGTATTTT	CASGNGARDTQYF	NA	NA	TRBJ2-3	TRBV28
TGTGCCAGCTCACCACCCAGCGGGGGGGCCGGGGAGCAGTTCTTC	CASSPPSGGAGEQFF	TRBD2	NA	TRBJ2-1	TRBV18
TGTGCCAGCAGTTTACTATCCAGGGGAGGTGAAGCTTTCTTT	CASSLLSRGGEAFF	NA	NA	TRBJ1-1	TRBV27
TGTGCCAGCACTCCCGTCCCCGGACAGGGACTACGGTACGAGCAGTACTTC	CASTPVPGQGLRYEQYF	NA	NA	TRBJ2-7	TRBV28
TGTGCCAGCAGGAGGGCAGGGGGACTTGGCTACACCTTC	CASRRAGGLGYTF	TRBD1	NA	TRBJ1-2	TRBV28
TGTGCCAGCAGCCCTCAGGTTACCGAAAAACTGTTTTTT	CASSPQVTEKLFF	NA	NA	TRBJ1-4	TRBV7-2
TGCGCCAGCAGCTTGTCTCCAGGGGCGACAGATACGCAGTATTTT	CASSLSPGATDTQYF	NA	NA	TRBJ2-3	TRBV5-1
TGTGCCAGCAGCTTGGGGACAGGAAATCAGCCCCAGCATTTT	CASSLGTGNQPQHF	TRBD1	NA	TRBJ1-5	TRBV5-4
TGTGCCAGCACTGTGTATAGCAATCAGCCCCAGCATTTT	CASTVYSNQPQHF	NA	NA	TRBJ1-5	TRBV6-5
TGTGCCAGTAGTATCCGACGGGACAGGGTAGGAGCTAACTATGGCTACACCTTC	CASSIRRDRVGANYGYTF	TRBD1	NA	TRBJ1-2	TRBV19
TGTGCCAGCAGCCAAGATAGTATTCGTAGGGGCCTTAATAATTCACCCCTCCACTTT	CASSQDSIRRGLNNSPLHF	NA	NA	TRBJ1-6	TRBV4-2
TGCGCCAGCAGCCCGGCTTCCCTGGGGAAAAACATTCAGTACTTC	CASSPASLGKNIQYF	NA	NA	TRBJ2-4	TRBV5-1